The 3 T cell receptor beta chains given below trace back to one sample, sequenced in a study of cytomegalovirus exposure and HLA in healthy donors. PCR was performed using 60 Vbeta and 13 Jbeta primers. The protocol was immunoSEQ multiplex PCR, while the TCRdb copy is restricted to in-frame clones and leaves out a portion. The sample holds 200,000 to 250,000 clones, about 85% seen once. Material for sequencing was PBMCs. The receptors come from a human donor in good health.

The CDR3 DNA reads TGTGCCAGCTCATCAACTCCCGGGACAGGGAACAATCAGCCCCAGCATTTT. Translating gives CASSSTPGTGNNQPQHF. J is TRBJ1-5 and V is TRBV18, with 9 bases lining up with TRBD1. After removal of 5 bases from V and 3 bases from J, the junction contained 11 bases not matched to a gene. This CDR3 contains 17 residues. Germline V gene sequence: CDR1 KGHSH, CDR2 LQKENI.

This rearrangement joins TRBV29-1 to TRBJ2-3, with D maybe TRBD2 (5 bases). Per germline, CDR1 SQVTM and CDR2 ANQGSEA. Trimming left V 5 bases short and J 2 bases short, with 8 bases between. The CDR3 consists of 12 residues. CDR3 nucleotide sequence: TGCAGCGTTCTCGGGATCACAGATACGCAGTATTTT. Its translation is CSVLGITDTQYF.

This chain joins TRBV9 and TRBJ2-3, with TRBD2 identical over 13 bases. This CDR3 region has 16 residues. CDR1 is SGDLS, CDR2 YYNGEE, per germline. Trimming took 0 bases from V and 6 from J; bases not matched to a gene: 4. The CDR3: CASSVGLAGGRDTQYF. The DNA for the CDR3 is TGTGCCAGCAGCGTAGGACTAGCGGGAGGTAGGGATACGCAGTATTTT.